A selection of T cell receptor beta chains follows, all from one sample in a study of blood T cell repertoires in COVID-19. Data came from immunoSEQ multiplex PCR; TCRdb stores just in-frame clones and leaves some out. The table includes 300,000 to 350,000 clones, about 90% detected once. Material for sequencing was PBMCs or T cells enriched from blood (not recorded which). The source of these receptors is a woman younger than 30 with acute COVID-19. The CDR3 runs from the conserved cysteine through the conserved F or W. D genes are given only for firm matches.

>.|TRBJ2-3|TRBV5-1
CASSLARASEDTQYF
TGCGCCAGCAGCTTGGCCAGGGCCTCGGAAGATACGCAGTATTTT
>.|TRBJ1-2|TRBV10-3
CAIRSSGEGYTF
TGTGCCATCCGGTCCTCGGGGGAAGGCTACACCTTC
>TRBD1|TRBJ2-2|TRBV7-3
CASSKSPGQGLFGELFF
TGTGCCAGCAGCAAAAGTCCGGGACAGGGTCTATTCGGGGAGCTGTTTTTT
>TRBD1|TRBJ2-5|TRBV7-9
CASSFQGAQETQYF
TGTGCCAGCAGCTTCCAGGGGGCGCAAGAGACCCAGTACTTC
>TRBD1|TRBJ1-2|TRBV14
CASSPPGQGLLLGGYTF
TGTGCCAGCAGCCCGCCGGGACAGGGGCTCCTACTCGGCGGCTACACCTTC
>TRBD2|TRBJ2-2|TRBV10-3
CAISASSGRAGELFF
TGTGCCATCAGTGCCTCAAGCGGGAGGGCCGGGGAGCTGTTTTTT
>TRBD2|TRBJ2-3|TRBV15
CATSRVGAGERTDTQYF
TGTGCCACCAGCAGAGTAGGGGCGGGAGAGCGCACAGATACGCAGTATTTT
>TRBD1|TRBJ2-7|TRBV23-1
CASSQRTGGTYEQYF
TGCGCCAGCAGTCAAAGGACAGGGGGGACCTACGAGCAGTACTTC
>.|TRBJ1-5|TRBV28
CASSLSIRGYQPQHF
TGTGCCAGCAGTTTATCCATCAGGGGATATCAGCCCCAGCATTTT
>TRBD2|TRBJ2-7|TRBV2
CASSTPGLAGVGDYEQYF
TGTGCCAGCAGCACCCCGGGGCTAGCGGGAGTAGGTGACTACGAGCAGTACTTC